The source of this T cell receptor (beta chain) is a study of OX40 agonist ivuxolimab in advanced cancers. As for the study in general: An anti-OX40 (CD134) antibody with agonistic activity, ivuxolimab, was administered to patients. It was permissible to have had prior anti-PD-1, anti-PD-L1 or anti-CTLA-4 therapy, and 40% had some. Partial responses were achieved by three patients, one with hepatocellular carcinoma and two with cutaneous melanoma.

The data were produced by immunoSEQ multiplex PCR, yet TCRdb's version contains in-frame clones alone and is incomplete. The sample has approximately 87,000 clones, under 95% seen once; the top ten hold 0.81%. Only one count was recorded for this clone. With V trimmed by 5 bases and J by 4 bases, 6 bases remained unmatched. The CDR3 has 16 residues. Germline V gives CDR1 LNHDA, CDR2 SQIVND (reference sequence). V usage is TRBV19 and J usage is TRBJ2-1, with 12 bases identical to TRBD2. This TCR was sampled from an adult with an advanced solid tumor such as melanoma, head and neck, liver or kidney cancer. Sequencing was performed on CD4+ or CD8+ T cells sorted from blood, taken in a trial of the OX40 agonist ivuxolimab. Here the CDR3 DNA reads TGTGCCAGTAGTCGGACTAGCGGGGAGTTATACAATGAGCAGTTCTTC. Protein sequence: CASSRTSGELYNEQFF.